This TCR beta chain comes out of a study of CD8+CD57+ T cells in acquired aplastic anemia (dated by TCRdb to 2016 to 2019). Study-wide context: On average, sorted CD4+ and CD8+ cells yielded around 3.4 ug of extracted DNA, with a range of about 0.17 to 27.4 ug. An average of approximately 9.8 million reads for CD4+ cells and around 11 million reads for CD8+ cells was obtained from healthy donor samples.

Profiling of TCR beta VDJ combinations and CDR3 sequences used genomic DNA as the template. TCR repertoire sequencing was run on an Illumina HiSeq 2000. On the authors' methods: TRBV/TRBJ rearrangement plots, CDR3 size and DJ length profiles, and Simpson's diversity index were used to assess repertoires. The most abundant DNA sequence in the deep sequencing data was defined as the immunodominant clone. CDR3 amino acid sequences were checked for sharing between subjects and were compared against published repertoires and the VDJdb database. The public reads were reprocessed in TCRdb via fastp at Q25 and MiXCR, keeping in-frame beta chains. Duplicate CDR3 protein sequences are folded into a single record with the most common DNA and genes. For this entry, the V and J calls and clone size follow TCRdb and not the study's own pipeline. This sample holds about 220,000 distinct CDR3 sequences; 30% to 35% were observed only once. The top ten hold about 1.1% of the sample.

The germline V gene (reference sequence) yields SEHNR for CDR1 and FQNEAQ for CDR2. V and J lose 3 bases and 6 bases, and a span of 9 bases separates them. The CDR3 measures 13 amino acids from cysteine to phenylalanine. The DNA shown is the 39-base CDR3, in frame from base 1. In this study, sorted CD4+ and CD8+ T cells from the blood of healthy subjects and of severe aplastic anemia patients had their TCR repertoires deep-sequenced. Ficoll-Paque density gradient centrifugation was used to isolate peripheral blood mononuclear cells. CD4+ and CD8+ T cells were sorted by FACS or magnetic beads before DNA extraction. The sample holds many counts of this clonotype. What this receptor recognizes is not known. Nothing much larger sits one base from this clone, and base qualities are not available. Beyond this particular receptor, the publication reports: Between patients and healthy controls, no significant difference in CD8+ Simpson's diversity was found (P=0.060). Roughly 29 CD8+ CDR3 sequences were found in both patients and controls but appeared to be highly expressed in patients and within the immunodominant clones of the patients.

The chain uses TRBV7-9 and TRBJ1-5; no confident D gene assignment can be made. Sequencing input: sorted CD4+, CD8+, or CD8+CD57+ T cells (not recorded which) from PBMCs. The clonotype comes from a human donor in good health, serving as a control. The sequence in DNA is TGTGCCAGCAGCTTCGGAGCGGGTCAGCCCCAGCATTTT. Its product reads: CASSFGAGQPQHF.